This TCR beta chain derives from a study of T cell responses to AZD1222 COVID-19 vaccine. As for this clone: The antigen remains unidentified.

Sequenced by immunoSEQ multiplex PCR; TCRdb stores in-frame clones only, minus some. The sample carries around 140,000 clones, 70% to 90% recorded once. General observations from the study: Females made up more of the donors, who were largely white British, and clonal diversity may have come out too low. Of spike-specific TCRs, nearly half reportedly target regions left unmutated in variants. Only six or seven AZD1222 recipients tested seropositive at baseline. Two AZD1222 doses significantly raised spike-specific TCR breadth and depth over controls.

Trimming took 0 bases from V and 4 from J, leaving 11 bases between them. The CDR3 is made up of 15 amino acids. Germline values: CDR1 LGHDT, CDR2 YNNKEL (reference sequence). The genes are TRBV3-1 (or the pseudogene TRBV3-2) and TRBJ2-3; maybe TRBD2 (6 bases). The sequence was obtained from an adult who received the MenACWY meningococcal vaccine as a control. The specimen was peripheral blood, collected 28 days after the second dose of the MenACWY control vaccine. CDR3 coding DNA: TGTGCCAGCAGCCAAGATGGCGGGGAATCAGATACGCAGTATTTT. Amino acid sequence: CASSQDGGESDTQYF.